This entry describes one T cell receptor beta chain. It has no known antigen specificity. No base quality values were provided; no much bigger clone lies one nucleotide off. The library was produced with the immunoSEQ multiplex PCR assay. For the multiplex PCR, a mixture combining 60 forward primers for TCR Vbeta segments and 13 reverse primers for TCR Jbeta segments was used. Amplification of the CDR3 region of rearranged TCR beta genes was performed with a multiplex PCR assay on genomic DNA. On the Illumina HiSeq System, the amplified TCR beta libraries were sequenced as 87-base-pair reads. Turning to the authors' computational methods: A later analysis tallied approximately 87 million unique TCR beta chains across the approximately 670 repertoires, and around 9.9 million of those chains were shared by two or more donors. A nearest-neighbor algorithm error-corrected the raw reads and collapsed the reads into unique sequences, merging closely related sequences to remove PCR and sequencing errors. V, D and J gene segments were assigned by aligning CDR3 sequences to IMGT reference sequences. For a sequence to be retained, at least a six-nucleotide match to both a V gene segment and a J gene segment was required. A rearrangement was called productive if the CDR3 had no stop codons and remained in frame with V and J, and every other rearrangement was called non-productive. Following IMGT convention, CDR3 was defined as the stretch from the second conserved V-encoded cysteine up to the conserved J-encoded phenylalanine. The earlier analysis of 500 to 600 of the donors excluded sequences that lacked an unambiguous match to a single V gene segment. In an earlier analysis of approximately 590 of the donors, a V segment was called functional when productive rearrangements were above 56.7%, and segregating when the standard deviation between donors exceeded 5%. A statistical classification framework was built to diagnose cytomegalovirus status from the catalog of TCR beta chain sequences. V and J gene assignment, in a later analysis, came from comparing TCR nucleotide sequences with IMGT/GENE-DB human TR gene sequences. In a later analysis, CDR3 sequences and most-parsimonious VDJ recombination scenarios were assigned using the TCRdist pipeline. In a later analysis, each TCR beta chain was defined by its CDR3 amino acid sequence together with its V-gene family, and reads without a unique V-gene family were excluded. A later analysis removed 592 highly shared, low-generation-probability nucleotide sequences to deal with suspected cross-contamination and a sequencing artifact. In a later analysis, a clonal expansion index was calculated for each public chain from normalized within-repertoire ranks of inferred template counts. In a later analysis, generation probabilities were computed with a VDJ recombination model fitted to out-of-frame rearrangements, and the resulting probabilities were checked against IGoR. In a later analysis, TCR-TCR, TCR-HLA and TCR-CMV co-occurrence was scored with hypergeometric tests, and a repertoire-size bias correction was applied to TCR pairs. A later analysis estimated false discovery rates by permuting HLA or CMV assignments 20 times. In a later analysis, co-occurring TCRs were grouped with DBSCAN, and TCRdist sequence similarity was added when clustering was performed within HLA-allele-positive subsets. Repertoires with fewer than 30,000 or more than 120,000 public chains were left out of co-occurrence clustering, as were about 5 repertoires with anomalous nucleotide sharing. This is the immuneACCESS table as TCRdb keeps it, with only in-frame sequences that have V and J called. A part of the clones is gone; compared with another copy, unresolved V genes explain less than half, and the rest is unexplained. V, J and clone size are those of that table, while D and trimming were read from the DNA. This sample gives around 150,000 clones in total; about three quarters of them show up just once. The ten largest account for just under 1% of the sample.

Reading the germline V gene gives CDR1 SQVTM and CDR2 ANQGSEA. The junction carries 8 bases between V and J, which are trimmed by 3 bases and 1 base respectively. From the cysteine up to the phenylalanine, the CDR3 has a length of 13 residues. The retained sequence is limited to the CDR3, 39 bases, with the frame set at the first base. These data originate in a study of cytomegalovirus exposure and HLA in healthy donors (dated by TCRdb to the late 2010s). About the investigation overall: In an earlier analysis of some 610 of the donors, roughly 300 Gb of sequence data and 90 million to 120 million unique TCR beta sequences from roughly 180 million T cells were reported. An early release covering some 640 HLA-typed donors comprised approximately 300 gigabases of sequencing data and tens of millions of unique TCR sequences. Among the roughly 410 genotyped donors, under 90% belonged to the genetic ancestry cluster associated with self-reported Caucasian donors. The aim of the study was to test whether cataloging public T cell receptors could identify signatures of past pathogen exposure. Using immunosequencing, the study profiled T cell repertoires from roughly 650 subjects and related those repertoires to cytomegalovirus serostatus. A separate validation cohort of about 110 different subjects was used in addition to the roughly 620-subject first cohort. The study combined high-throughput TCR immunosequencing, statistical association of individual TCRs with disease status, and machine learning to predict cytomegalovirus infection status. To study patterns of TCR occurrence, a later analysis re-analyzed previously published TCR beta repertoires from hundreds of donors and added high-resolution HLA genotyping. Rather than using new phenotypic data, the later analysis identified candidate immune exposures from TCR beta sequences and from how often those sequences occurred across donors. In an earlier analysis of 550 to 700 of the donors, high-throughput TCR beta sequencing was used to judge whether each TCR beta V gene segment behaved as functional or pseudogenic. Donor age, sex, ethnicity and CMV serostatus were compiled alongside the repertoire data. Genome-wide SNP genotypes for about three fifths of the roughly 670 donors were used in a later genetic analysis, which treated that subset as a discovery cohort. All discovery cohort repertoires had been generated using a single sequencing platform. Both class I and class II loci were covered by HLA typing, at four-digit resolution. Typing coverage varied by locus: about 620-630 donors for A, B, C, DRB1 and DQB1; around 560 for DQA1; approximately 610 for DPA1; approximately 470 for DPB1. Roughly five DR-DQ haplotypes were handled as single units for association and clustering, since linkage in the cohort was strong. Among approximately 370 genotyped donors of the cohort, an average of approximately 220,000 unique TCR beta nucleotide sequences was sequenced per donor, of which roughly 17% were non-productive. The paper as a whole reports these results and caveats: A later genetic analysis associated a missense DCLRE1C variant with V-gene and J-gene trimming of TCR beta chains, and an independent cohort replicated the association. A cluster of highly shared sequence variants was judged likely to be a technical artifact of the sequencing pipeline. Some IMGT-functional V segments, including TRBV6-2 and TRBV6-3, could not be distinguished by the 87-base-pair reads and were therefore excluded. A further reported finding was that TCR beta sequences accurately predicted the HLA-A and HLA-B alleles for most subjects in the first cohort. When HLA alleles, especially DR and DQ, strongly co-occurred, TCR associations were difficult to assign to individual alleles. The presence/absence analyses assumed that sequencing depth was roughly uniform across donors, and that assumption may not be true. The classifier was reported to diagnose cytomegalovirus status with high specificity and sensitivity in both the original cohort and the validation cohort. Because some donors lacked HLA typing at each locus, the association tests relied only on the typed subset. According to a later analysis, TCR association rates differed among HLA loci, with DRB1 alleles showing the most associated TCRs and HLA-C alleles showing the fewest. Several of the top co-occurrence clusters appeared to be linked to parvovirus B19, influenza, CMV and Epstein-Barr virus, according to a later analysis. In the study, 150 to 200 TCR beta chains were listed as associated with cytomegalovirus. Across donors, most TCR sequences were observed very rarely, whereas some public TCRs were present in many individuals. Three of the identified cytomegalovirus-associated TCR beta chains were confirmed in vitro to be specific for cytomegalovirus antigens. In a later genetic analysis, fewer N-insertions in productive TCRs were reported among donors in an Asian-associated ancestry cluster than the roughly 700-donor mean. Immune exposure information for the cohort was limited to CMV serostatus. It was suggested by the authors that the approach could potentially be generalized to other disease states and immunological phenotypes. In an earlier analysis of more than 500 of the donors, most TCR beta V segments appeared in productive rearrangements about 90% or about 30% of the time, broadly matching IMGT annotations. According to a later analysis, most CMV-associated TCR beta chains appeared to be HLA-restricted, and the HLA associations seemed to be driven largely by CMV exposure. In this cohort, only TCR beta chains were sequenced, and detectable features were limited by the absence of alpha or paired-chain data. Because counts were too low, roughly 18 rarely observed V segments, including chromosome 9 orphons, were left out of the earlier analysis of 500 to 650 of the donors. In a later analysis, more than 15,000 TCR beta sequences were associated with specific HLA alleles at a false discovery rate of 0.05. Compared with equally common non-associated chains, HLA-associated TCR beta chains in a later analysis were more clonally expanded and had lower generation probabilities. Linkage disequilibrium might explain the correlated functional status among segregating V segments, but an unknown experimental factor could not be excluded.

The cohort comprised under 700 healthy bone marrow donors. Cohort members were all nominally healthy when sampled, although unrecorded immune exposures were likely present. The donor tested CMV seropositive, placing the donor among the 289 seropositive members of the cohort. Every donor gave a peripheral blood sample, and the peripheral blood mononuclear cells from that sample were used for TCR beta sequencing. The Qiagen DNeasy Blood Extraction Kit was used to extract genomic DNA from the blood cell samples. The sequenced sample was PBMCs. The sequence was obtained from a woman between 45 and 60 years old in good health and CMV-seropositive. The chain is made from TRBV29-1 and TRBJ2-3, with TRBD1 as a weak D call on 6 bases. The sequence in DNA is TGCAGCGTTGATACAGGGCGCACAGATACGCAGTATTTT. It translates as CSVDTGRTDTQYF.